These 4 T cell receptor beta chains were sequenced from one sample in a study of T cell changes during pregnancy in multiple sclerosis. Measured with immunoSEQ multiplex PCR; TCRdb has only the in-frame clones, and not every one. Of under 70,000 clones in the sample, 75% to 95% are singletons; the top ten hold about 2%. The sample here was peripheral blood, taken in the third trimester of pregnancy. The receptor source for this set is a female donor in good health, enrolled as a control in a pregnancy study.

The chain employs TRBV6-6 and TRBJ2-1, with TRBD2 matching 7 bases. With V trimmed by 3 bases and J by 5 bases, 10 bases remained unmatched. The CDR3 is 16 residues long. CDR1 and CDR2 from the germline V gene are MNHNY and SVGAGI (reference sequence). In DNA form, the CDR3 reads TGTGCCAGCAGTTATTCCCCTGGCGGGAGCCACAATGAGCAGTTCTTC. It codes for CASSYSPGGSHNEQFF.

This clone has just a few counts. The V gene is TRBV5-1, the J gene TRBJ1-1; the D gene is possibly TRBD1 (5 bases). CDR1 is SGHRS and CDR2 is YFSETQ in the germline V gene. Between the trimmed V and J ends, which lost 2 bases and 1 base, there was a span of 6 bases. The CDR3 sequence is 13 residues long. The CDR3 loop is CASSLDRNTEAFF. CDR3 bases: TGCGCCAGCAGCTTAGACAGGAACACTGAAGCTTTCTTT.

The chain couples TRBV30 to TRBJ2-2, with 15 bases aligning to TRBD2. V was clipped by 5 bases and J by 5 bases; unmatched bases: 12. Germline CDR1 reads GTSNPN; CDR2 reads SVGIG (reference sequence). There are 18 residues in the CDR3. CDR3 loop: CAWETGTSGGLGTGELFF. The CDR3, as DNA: TGTGCCTGGGAGACCGGGACTAGCGGGGGGCTGGGGACCGGGGAGCTGTTTTTT.

CDR3 loop: CASSRRTGDYEQYF. DNA for the CDR3: TGTGCCAGCTCCCGACGGACTGGGGACTACGAGCAGTACTTC. The V call is TRBV18, the J call TRBJ2-7; D perhaps matches TRBD2 (5 bases). Germline CDR1 and CDR2: KGHSH and LQKENI. The CDR3 runs to 14 residues. V was clipped by 6 bases and J by 3 bases, with 15 bases between them.